This entry features one T cell receptor beta chain sequence. Its antigen is currently unknown. These data originate in a study of T cell responses to AZD1222 COVID-19 vaccine. General study points: Epitopes outside B.1.351 and B.1.1.7 mutated regions reportedly drew nearly half of spike TCRs. Clonal diversity may have been underestimated in mostly white British donors. At baseline, seropositivity was found in only 5 to 7 AZD1222 recipients.

Germline V lookup: CDR1 KGHDR, CDR2 SFDVKD. Trimming left V 4 bases short and J 5 bases short, with 10 bases between. There are 14 residues in the CDR3. This table comes from immunoSEQ multiplex PCR, and its TCRdb copy is limited to in-frame clones, with some not included. The sample contains tens of thousands of clones, approximately 89% of which appear only once. The chain uses TRBV24-1 and TRBJ2-2; D not certain. The clonotype comes from an adult who received the AZD1222 COVID-19 vaccine. Here the sequenced sample was peripheral blood, taken 28 days after the second AZD1222 dose. In DNA form, the CDR3 reads TGTGCCACCAGTGACCGACAAGGGACCGGGGAGCTGTTTTTT. Its translation is CATSDRQGTGELFF.